This T cell receptor beta chain stems from a study of cytomegalovirus exposure and HLA in healthy donors. Study-wide context: From around 180 million T cells, an earlier analysis saw 117 million unique TCR beta sequences. Study findings and constraints: A link between a missense DCLRE1C variant and TCR beta V- and J-gene trimming emerged from a later analysis. Despite most TCR sequences being rare, some public TCRs occurred in many donors.

Points on this clone: The antigen remains undetermined.

The study ran its PCR with 60 Vbeta and 13 Jbeta primers. Assay used: immunoSEQ multiplex PCR; TCRdb lists only in-frame clones, some missing. The table shows 95,000 to 110,000 clones, with roughly 80% occurring only once. Although they were nominally healthy when sampled, donors likely had unrecorded immune exposures. Germline CDR1 SGHKS, CDR2 YYEKEE (reference sequence). Between the trimmed V and J ends, which lost 1 base and 2 bases, there was a span of 14 bases. The CDR3 loop spans 16 amino acids. Sequencing input: PBMCs. The TCR comes from a man aged 45-65 years in good health and CMV-seropositive. The rearrangement joins TRBV5-5 to TRBJ2-3; possible D gene TRBD1, 5 bases. The CDR3 coding sequence is TGTGCCAGCAGCTTGAGTGGGGCTTCCCCCACAGATACGCAGTATTTT. This encodes CASSLSGASPTDTQYF.